This entry concerns a single TCR beta chain. What it binds is unknown. This sample stems from a study of OX40 agonist ivuxolimab in advanced cancers. Background on the study: The dose-escalation group included hepatocellular carcinoma, melanoma, renal cell carcinoma and head and neck cancer. Study-wide results and limits: At 0.1 to 3.0 mg/kg, clonal expansion of CD4+ and CD8+ blood T cells had occurred by week 6.

Clones were sequenced by immunoSEQ multiplex PCR, and TCRdb holds only the in-frame ones, with some missing. Of 57,000 or so clones in the sample, about 82% were seen once. This CDR3 spans 14 amino acids. Germline V gene lookup returns CDR1 SEHNR and CDR2 FQNEAQ (reference sequence). Trimming shortened V by 5 bases and J by 4 bases, and 15 bases separated the two germline ends. The sequence was collected from an adult with an advanced solid tumor such as melanoma, head and neck, liver or kidney cancer. Sequenced here: CD4+ or CD8+ T cells sorted from blood, sampled in a trial of the OX40 agonist ivuxolimab. V gene TRBV7-9 combines with J gene TRBJ2-7; TRBD2 might be the D (6 bases). The CDR3 region has the DNA TGTGCCAGCAGCCCGGACTACCTTTCTTACGAGCAGTACTTC. This translates into CASSPDYLSYEQYF.